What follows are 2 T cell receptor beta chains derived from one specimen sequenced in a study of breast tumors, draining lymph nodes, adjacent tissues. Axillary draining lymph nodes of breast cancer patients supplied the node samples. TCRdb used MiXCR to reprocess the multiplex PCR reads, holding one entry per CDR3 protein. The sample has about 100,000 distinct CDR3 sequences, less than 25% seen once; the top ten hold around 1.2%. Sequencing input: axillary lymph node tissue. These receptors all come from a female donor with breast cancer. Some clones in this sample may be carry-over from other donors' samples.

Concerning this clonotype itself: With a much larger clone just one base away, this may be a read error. This CDR3 reads CAISRGGYHEQYF. Here the CDR3 DNA reads TGTGCCATCAGTCGCGGGGGGTACCACGAGCAGTACTTC. The rearrangement joins TRBV10-3 to TRBJ2-7; 8 nucleotides match TRBD2. The CDR3 spans 13 residues. CDR1 is ENHRY, CDR2 SYGVKD, per germline. V trimming: 5 bases; J trimming: 5 bases; junction bases outside the gene matches: 5.

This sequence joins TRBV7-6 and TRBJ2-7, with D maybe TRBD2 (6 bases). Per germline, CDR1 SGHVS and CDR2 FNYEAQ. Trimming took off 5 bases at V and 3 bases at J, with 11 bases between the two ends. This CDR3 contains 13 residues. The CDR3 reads CASSPRTNYEQYF. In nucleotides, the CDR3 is TGTGCCAGCAGCCCCAGGACTAACTACGAGCAGTACTTC.